Below, 2 T cell receptor beta chains from the same sample are listed, as sequenced in a study of identical twins. One entry per CDR3 protein, called by TCRdb with MiXCR from the 5' RACE reads. The sample has 540,000 or so distinct CDR3 sequences; around 20% are singletons. Another study also made use of these data, one on yellow fever vaccine responses in identical twins.

The specimen sequenced was CD4+ T cells sorted from blood. The receptors were sampled from a young woman in good health.

The sample holds many counts of this clonotype. The rearrangement links TRBV10-3 to TRBJ2-7, with 8 bases identical to TRBD1. The CDR3 runs to 15 residues. CDR1 ENHRY and CDR2 SYGVKD come from the germline V gene. The V and J ends lost 4 bases and 1 base, in that order; junction bases with no gene match: 6. CDR3 nucleotides: TGTGCCATCAGTGCACAAAACAGGGGGTCCTACGAGCAGTACGTC. Translating gives CAISAQNRGSYEQYV.

This chain links TRBV11-2 with TRBJ2-3; no clear D gene. The V end was cut by 2 bases, the J end by 6 bases, with 6 bases between. This CDR3 region has 12 residues. Germline values: CDR1 SGHAT, CDR2 FQNNGV. The CDR3 coding sequence is TGTGCCAGCAGCTTAACGGAGGATACGCAGTATTTT. Its protein is CASSLTEDTQYF.